One T cell receptor beta chain is described in this entry. The antigen is not known. The data stem from a study of cytotoxic CD8 clonotypes in ibrutinib-treated CLL. Across the study: The group held some ten relapsed/refractory and around 14 treatment-naive patients, with under 18 IGHV unmutated. The authors obtained response samples at a median of around 11 months of treatment, range 6 to 36. Study-wide points: Clonality went up at the time of ibrutinib response, stayed stable in sustained remission, and later dropped back toward its baseline level at progression. Investigators sampled sustained-remission and progressing patients at differing times.

Sequenced by immunoSEQ multiplex PCR; TCRdb stores in-frame clones only, minus some. Of fewer than 400,000 clones detected, 60% to 80% appear once; the ten largest clones hold roughly 6%. CDR1 and CDR2 from the germline V gene are DFQATT and SNEGSKA (reference sequence). The CDR3 contains 11 residues. The sequences come from PBMCs, collected after 36 months of ibrutinib treatment. This sequence originates from a human donor with chronic lymphocytic leukemia. This chain uses TRBV20-1 with TRBJ1-3, with D unresolved. CDR3 bases: TGCAGCGCAGTTTCTGGAAACACCATATATTTT. Translating gives CSAVSGNTIYF.